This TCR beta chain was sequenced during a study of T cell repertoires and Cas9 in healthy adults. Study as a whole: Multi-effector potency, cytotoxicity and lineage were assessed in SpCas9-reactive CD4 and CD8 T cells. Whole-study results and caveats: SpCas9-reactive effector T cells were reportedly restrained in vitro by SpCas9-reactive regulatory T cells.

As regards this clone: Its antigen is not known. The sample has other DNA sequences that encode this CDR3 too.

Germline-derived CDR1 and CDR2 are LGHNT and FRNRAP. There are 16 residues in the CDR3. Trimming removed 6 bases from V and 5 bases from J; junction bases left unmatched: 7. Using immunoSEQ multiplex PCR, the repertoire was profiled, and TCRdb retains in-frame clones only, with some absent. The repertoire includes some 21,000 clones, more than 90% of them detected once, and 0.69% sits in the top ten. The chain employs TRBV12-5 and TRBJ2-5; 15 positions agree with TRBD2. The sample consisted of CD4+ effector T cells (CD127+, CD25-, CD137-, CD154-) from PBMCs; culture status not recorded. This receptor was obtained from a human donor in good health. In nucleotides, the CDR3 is TGTGCTAGTGGGCCCGGACTAGCGGGGGGGCGGGAGACCCAGTACTTC. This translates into CASGPGLAGGRETQYF.